Sequencing of this T cell receptor (beta chain) was carried out in a study of response to subunit inactivated influenza vaccine. TCRdb analysed the RT-PCR reads with MiXCR anew, one entry per CDR3 protein. The repertoire holds 750,000 to 850,000 distinct CDR3 sequences, with about 18% as singletons. In its sample, this clonotype was seen many times. What it binds is unknown. Overall study findings and caveats: Each seasonal influenza vaccination, the authors suggested, recruits few new T cells.

The origin of this receptor is a man in his forties or fifties who received an inactivated influenza vaccine. The specimen was PBMCs from blood, collected more than 4 days after vaccination.

The CDR3 nucleotides are TGTGCCAGCAGCGTAGCGGCTAGCGGTCTCTACGAGCAGTACTTC. Protein sequence: CASSVAASGLYEQYF. This sequence joins TRBV9 and TRBJ2-7; 7 bases line up with TRBD2. Germline assignment: CDR1 SGDLS and CDR2 YYNGEE. The CDR3 spans 15 residues. The junction had 6 bases not matched to a gene; V was cut back by 0 bases and J by 3 bases. Supplemented by reference TRBV9 and TRBJ2-7, the full variable domain reads DSGVTQTPKHLITATGQRVTLRCSPRSGDLSVYWYQQSLDQGLQFLIQYYNGEERAKGNILERFSAQQFPDLHSELNLSSLELGDSALYFCASSVAASGLYEQYFGPGTRLTVT.